The present TCR beta chain was sequenced within a study of T cells in Graves' hyperthyroidism and ophthalmopathy. TCR beta CDR3 sequences were amplified from RNA transcripts. The study used the HTBI primer set for a first-round RT-PCR of the TCR CDR3. TCRdb independently ran MiXCR on the multiplex PCR reads; one entry per CDR3 protein. The sample consists of approximately 330,000 distinct CDR3 sequences, about 20% of them appearing once. The CDR3 is made up of 20 amino acids. Deletions cut 2 bases from V and 0 bases from J, with 23 bases between. CDR1 is DFQATT, CDR2 SNEGSKA, per germline (reference sequence).

The chain is built from TRBV20-1 and TRBJ1-6; maybe TRBD1 (6 bases). Specimen: blood. This TCR came from a woman in her 50s with Graves' hyperthyroidism. The CDR3 here is CSARPSRDTARSSYNSPLHF. CDR3 DNA: TGCAGTGCTAGACCGAGCCGGGACACTGCTAGGAGCTCCTATAATTCACCCCTCCACTTT.